This TCR beta chain was identified in a study of shared clonotypes between healthy human individuals. Sorted-subset replicate PCR reactions were performed with about 200 ng DNA, corresponding to tens of thousands of T cell genomes. Profiling relied on immunoSEQ multiplex PCR, and the TCRdb table lists in-frame clones only, not all of them. Of around 1.5 million clones in the sample, under 99% were seen once. The CDR3 spans 13 residues. Germline assignment: CDR1 SGHRS and CDR2 YFSETQ. V was cut by 9 bases and J by 7 bases, with 16 bases left in between. Donors were healthy HIV-negative adults without recent acute infections or vaccinations.

V usage is TRBV5-1 and J usage is TRBJ2-2; weak D call: TRBD2 (6 bases). Sequencing was performed on naive CD4+ T cells sorted from blood. Subset noted: CD45RA+ positively selected. The TCR sequence derives from a man younger than 40 in good health. The CDR3 loop reads CATTAGLSGELFF. The CDR3 DNA reads TGCGCCACCACCGCGGGGTTAAGCGGGGAGCTGTTTTTT.